Listed below are T cell receptor beta chains from one sample, sequenced in a study of CD8 T cells in ankylosing spondylitis. MiXCR, applied by TCRdb to the 5' RACE reads, yields one record per CDR3 protein. This table holds about 220,000 distinct CDR3 sequences, about 7.3% found once. The sequencing sample was made of blood, either unsorted or a sorted T cell fraction (not recorded which). The receptors shown here come from a male donor with ankylosing spondylitis. CDR3s leave out the opening cysteine and the closing phenylalanine or tryptophan. Fields, in order: V gene, CDR3 protein.

>TRBV7-9
ASTRQSDNTEAF
>TRBV5-6
ASSLGDSPYGYT
>TRBV6-1
ASSEINTGQGQF
>TRBV5-1
ASSGLAGEDTQY
>TRBV7-2
ASSSVMNTEAF
>TRBV4-1
ASSPHLLGRTYEQY
>TRBV28
ASSFLTYNSPLH
>TRBV6-5
ASSYSGGASPEQF
>TRBV28
ASRRLAGDTGELF
>TRBV4-3
ASSQEMGLVDEQY
>TRBV3-1
ASSQEPPASGMYEQF
>TRBV24-1
ATSDRGREVGEQF
>TRBV30
AWGQGPTYNEQF
>TRBV7-2
ASSFRLADQETQY
>TRBV15
ATSPGTGTNQPQH
>TRBV6-5
ASSYSSPGQGINEQF
>TRBV6-1
ASSTPEGFSYNEQF
>TRBV4-1
ASSQDSPGRDHEQF
>TRBV20-1
SARVSRTSEQY
>TRBV3-1
ASRGMAYEQY
>TRBV6-1
ASRPTGTGDLSGANVLT
>TRBV11-2
ASLGGMGTDTQY
>TRBV10-3
AISDRPGTSTDTQY
>TRBV4-1
ASSQGMDRR
>TRBV25-1
ASSGAGYGYT
>TRBV9
ASSVGGQGKADTQY
>TRBV7-6
ASSAVGSNQPQH
>TRBV7-6
ASSPGVQLDANYGYT
>TRBV7-9
ASSFGLYTGELF
>TRBV20-1
SARGRDPPYEQY
>TRBV9
ASSVVGGGYNEQF
>TRBV6-1
ASREGLAGHNEQF
>TRBV28
ASSPPTGLEQY
>TRBV7-9
ASSLTGTGKETQY
>TRBV6-1
ASSEGVGTATYEQY
>TRBV7-9
ASSQPLTKTNTGELF
>TRBV10-3
AISEPDRAYSLSGNTIY
>TRBV6-5
ASSYLKNSYEQY
>TRBV20-1
SASDRTRRGETQY
>TRBV7-9
ASSSGIRRDTQY
>TRBV24-1
ATSDRSFAGYT
>TRBV14
ASSQDKVRTITLNTEAF
>TRBV7-9
ASSLVVDRSSYEQY
>TRBV12-3/TRBV12-4
ASNTGVWDEQF
>TRBV20-1
SARAASGWDEQF
>TRBV5-1
ASSLVPGPLGTEAF
>TRBV7-9
ASSHIQIREQY
>TRBV6-5
ASSYSGYYYNEQF
>TRBV20-1
SARPYTPEAF
>TRBV21-1
ASSKGPRDRETGNTIY
>TRBV29-1
SVEFGGAGELF
>TRBV20-1
SARDLEGAYYGYT
>TRBV24-1
ATSDDPGGVETQY
>TRBV25-1
ASSDRSSYNEQF
>TRBV20-1
SGIGTRLLGDTQY
>TRBV29-1
SVEGDGEHQPQH
>TRBV12-3/TRBV12-4
ASSLIRAYEQY
>TRBV20-1
SARDGTSLPDTQY
>TRBV28
ASSFSEAF
>TRBV27
ASSLSSFSGNTIY